This TCR beta chain was retrieved from a study of blood T cell repertoires in COVID-19. Libraries were prepared by immunoSEQ multiplex PCR; TCRdb keeps only in-frame clonotypes and omits some of them. The sample holds hundreds of thousands of clones, about nine tenths seen once. CDR3 length: 15 residues. The junction had 10 bases not matched to a gene; V was cut back by 3 bases and J by 5 bases. Germline values: CDR1 DFQATT, CDR2 SNEGSKA (reference sequence). The clonotype comes from a woman between 50 and 59 years old with acute or convalescent COVID-19. This chain uses TRBV20-1 with TRBJ2-3, with TRBD2 identical over 8 bases. The source material was peripheral blood. The CDR3 nucleotides are TGCAGTGCTAGTCGGGAGGGGAGTGCGAGAGATACGCAGTATTTT. Encoded protein: CSASREGSARDTQYF.